These 17 T cell receptor beta chains came from one sample sequenced in a study of cytomegalovirus exposure and HLA in healthy donors. PCR employed 60 Vbeta and 13 Jbeta primers. Libraries were prepared by immunoSEQ multiplex PCR; TCRdb keeps only in-frame clonotypes and omits some of them. The sample has 200,000 to 250,000 clones; about 85% are singletons. The sequencing sample was made of PBMCs. These receptors were obtained from a girl under 10 years old in good health and CMV-seronegative.

V usage is TRBV18 and J usage is TRBJ2-7; the D gene is possibly TRBD1 (6 bases). The CDR3 runs to 13 residues. Germline assignment: CDR1 KGHSH and CDR2 LQKENI. V lost 6 bases, J lost 1 base, and 10 bases lay in between. The CDR3 DNA reads as TGTGCCAGCTCCCTCGGACAGTCCTACGAGCAGTACTTC. The encoded protein is CASSLGQSYEQYF.

The V gene is TRBV7-3, the J gene TRBJ1-2; TRBD1 agrees at 7 bases. V dropped 5 bases and J dropped 6; count of bases not matched to a gene: 6. Germline V CDR1 and CDR2: SGHTA, FQGTGA. The CDR3 totals 13 residues. CDR3 region: CASSLTTGDGYTF. CDR3 sequence (DNA): TGTGCCAGCAGCCTCACAACAGGGGATGGCTACACCTTC.

The chain carries TRBV7-9 and TRBJ2-3; 9 nucleotides agree with TRBD1. The germline V gene has CDR1 SEHNR and CDR2 FQNEAQ (reference sequence). CDR3 length equals 14 residues. V lost 7 bases to trimming and J lost 1 base; unmatched junction nucleotides: 3. CDR3 nucleotide sequence: TGTGCCAGCACCCGGGACAGGGGCACAGATACGCAGTATTTT. Its translation: CASTRDRGTDTQYF.

This clone was seen more than once but under ten times. The chain uses TRBV5-6 and TRBJ2-7; 7 bases fit TRBD1. Germline CDR1 and CDR2: SGHDT and YYEEEE. V was clipped by 6 bases and J by 1 base; unmatched bases: 10. CDR3 size: 15 residues. The CDR3 nucleotides are TGTGCCAGCAAGATACAGGGGTCTAAGTCCTACGAGCAGTACTTC. It yields the protein CASKIQGSKSYEQYF.

The V gene is TRBV29-1, the J gene TRBJ2-7; 11 nucleotides line up with TRBD1. The germline V gene has CDR1 SQVTM and CDR2 ANQGSEA. The CDR3 spans 14 residues. Trimming cost V 6 bases and J 0 bases; bases outside gene matches: 4. The chain's CDR3 is CSVRTGGSSYEQYF. In DNA, the CDR3 is TGCAGCGTGAGGACAGGGGGCTCCTCCTACGAGCAGTACTTC.

The chain employs TRBV5-4 and TRBJ2-6, with 8 bases lining up with TRBD2. The trim removed 4 bases at V and 1 base at J, leaving 4 bases unmatched. The CDR3 has 16 residues. Germline-derived CDR1 and CDR2 are SGHNT and YYREEE (reference sequence). Written as DNA, the CDR3 is TGTGCCAGCAGCCCGCGGGGGGCGTCTGGGGCCAACGTCCTGACTTTC. Its protein product is CASSPRGASGANVLTF.

V is TRBV14 and J is TRBJ2-6; D is perhaps TRBD2 (6 bases). With 5 bases removed from V and 2 bases from J, the gap between germline ends came to 19 bases. Germline loops: CDR1 SGHDN, CDR2 FVKESK. This CDR3 has 18 residues. CDR3 DNA sequence: TGTGCCAGCAGCTCGATGGGACTTCCGTTGGCTGGGGCCAACGTCCTGACTTTC. Residues: CASSSMGLPLAGANVLTF.

The chain has TRBV20-1 and TRBJ2-1; 7 nucleotides align to TRBD1. The CDR3 is 11 residues long. V was pared by 6 bases and J by 7 bases, with 3 bases of the junction left unmatched. The germline V gene has CDR1 DFQATT and CDR2 SNEGSKA (reference sequence). In DNA, the CDR3 is TGCAGTGCGGAGACAGGGAATGAGCAGTTCTTC. Protein sequence: CSAETGNEQFF.

The V gene is TRBV29-1, the J gene TRBJ2-3; 11 positions agree with TRBD1. This CDR3 is built from 17 residues. Unmatched junction bases numbered 12, after V lost 7 bases and J lost 0 bases. Per germline, CDR1 SQVTM and CDR2 ANQGSEA. In nucleotides, the CDR3 is TGCAGCGCGGACAGGGGGCGGAACGGGCCGAGCACAGATACGCAGTATTTT. It specifies CSADRGRNGPSTDTQYF.

V and J are TRBV5-6 and TRBJ1-1; D may be TRBD1 (6 bases). The CDR3 covers 12 residues. V was clipped by 4 bases and J by 7 bases, with 11 bases between them. Germline CDR1 reads SGHDT; CDR2 reads YYEEEE. Written as DNA, the CDR3 is TGTGCCAGCAGCATGGACAGCAGTGAAGCTTTCTTT. It codes for CASSMDSSEAFF.

The V gene is TRBV2, the J gene TRBJ1-2; the match to TRBD1 covers 7 bases. Germline values: CDR1 SNHLY, CDR2 FYNNEI. The CDR3 runs to 14 residues. With 6 bases clipped from V and 4 bases from J, the junction kept 8 bases outside the gene matches. The CDR3 reads CASRLSTGSYGYTF. The CDR3 DNA follows: TGTGCCAGCAGGCTCTCGACAGGGAGCTATGGCTACACCTTC.

The chain couples TRBV7-2 to TRBJ1-2, with TRBD1 matching 7 bases. With 3 bases clipped from V and 3 bases from J, the junction kept 7 bases outside the gene matches. This CDR3 has 15 residues. The germline gives CDR1 SGHTA, CDR2 FQGNSA. CDR3 in amino acids: CASSLEWTGYYGYTF. The CDR3 coding sequence is TGTGCCAGCAGCTTGGAATGGACAGGATACTATGGCTACACCTTC.

The chain couples TRBV5-4 to TRBJ1-2; unclear D gene. The CDR3 runs to 13 residues. Germline assignment: CDR1 SGHNT and CDR2 YYREEE (reference sequence). Trimming cost V 2 bases and J 7 bases, with 12 bases left between them. This chain's CDR3 is CASSFGGGLGYTF. CDR3 coding DNA: TGTGCCAGCAGCTTCGGCGGAGGACTTGGCTACACCTTC.

The chain has TRBV10-3 and TRBJ2-5; the D gene is possibly TRBD1 (6 bases). CDR3 length equals 15 residues. Trimming left V 2 bases short and J 0 bases short, with 10 bases between. Germline V gene data show CDR1 as ENHRY and CDR2 as SYGVKD. The CDR3 loop reads CAISEADRYQETQYF. The CDR3 DNA is TGTGCCATCAGTGAGGCCGACAGGTACCAAGAGACCCAGTACTTC.

The V call is TRBV18, the J call TRBJ1-2; D unclear. The ends were cut back, 3 bases at V and 1 base at J, with 21 bases in the middle. Germline V gene sequence: CDR1 KGHSH, CDR2 LQKENI. This CDR3 has 18 amino acids. The CDR3 DNA reads as TGTGCCAGCTCACCTGTTGTTGGTTCGATCTCGGTTAACTATGGCTACACCTTC. The encoded protein is CASSPVVGSISVNYGYTF.

V and J are TRBV9 and TRBJ2-2; D possibly corresponds to TRBD2 (5 bases). This CDR3 comprises 15 residues. The V end was cut by 4 bases, the J end by 1 base, with 11 bases between. From germline, CDR1 is SGDLS and CDR2 YYNGEE. The CDR3 DNA is TGTGCCAGCAGCCAGCGACTACAGAACACCGGGGAGCTGTTTTTT. It codes for CASSQRLQNTGELFF.

This clone appeared a few times. The chain couples TRBV7-9 to TRBJ2-1; D is perhaps TRBD2 (6 bases). CDR3 length: 14 amino acids. Germline V lookup: CDR1 SEHNR, CDR2 FQNEAQ (reference sequence). V lost 6 bases and J lost 8, with 17 bases in between. The CDR3 DNA reads as TGTGCCAGCAGACAGTCCGGGCCGGGAGATGAGCAGTTCTTC. This encodes CASRQSGPGDEQFF. Full variable domain (remainder filled in from reference TRBV7-9 and TRBJ2-1): DTGVSQNPRHKITKRGQNVTFRCDPISEHNRLYWYRQTLGQGPEFLTYFQNEAQLEKSRLLSDRFSAERPKGSFSTLEIQRTEQGDSAMYLCASRQSGPGDEQFFGPGTRLTVL.